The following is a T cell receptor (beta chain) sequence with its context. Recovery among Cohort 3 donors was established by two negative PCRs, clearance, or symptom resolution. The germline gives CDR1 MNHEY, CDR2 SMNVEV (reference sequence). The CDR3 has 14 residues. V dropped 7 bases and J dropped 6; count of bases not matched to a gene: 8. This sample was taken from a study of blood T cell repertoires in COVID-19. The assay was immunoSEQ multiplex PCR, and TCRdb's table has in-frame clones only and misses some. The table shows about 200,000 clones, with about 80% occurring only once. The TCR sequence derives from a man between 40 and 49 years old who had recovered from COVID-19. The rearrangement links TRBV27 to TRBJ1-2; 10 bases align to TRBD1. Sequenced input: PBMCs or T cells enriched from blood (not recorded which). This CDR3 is CASTMTGGVDGYTF. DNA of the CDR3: TGTGCCAGCACCATGACAGGGGGCGTAGATGGCTACACCTTC.